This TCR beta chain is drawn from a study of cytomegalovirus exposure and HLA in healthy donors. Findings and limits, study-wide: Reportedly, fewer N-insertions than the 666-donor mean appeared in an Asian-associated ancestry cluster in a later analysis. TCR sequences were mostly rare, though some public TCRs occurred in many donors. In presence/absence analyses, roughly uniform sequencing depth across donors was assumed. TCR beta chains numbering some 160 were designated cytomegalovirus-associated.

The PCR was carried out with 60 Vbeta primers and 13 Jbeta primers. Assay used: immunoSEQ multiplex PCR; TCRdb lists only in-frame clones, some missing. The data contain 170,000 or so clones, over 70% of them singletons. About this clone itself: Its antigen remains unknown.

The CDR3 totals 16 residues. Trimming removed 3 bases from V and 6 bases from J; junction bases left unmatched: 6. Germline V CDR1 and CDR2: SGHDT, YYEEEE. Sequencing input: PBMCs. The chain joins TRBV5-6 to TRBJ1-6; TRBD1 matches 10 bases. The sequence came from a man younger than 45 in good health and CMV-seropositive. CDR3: CASSSGTGDGNSPLHF. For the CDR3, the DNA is TGTGCCAGCAGCTCCGGGACAGGGGATGGTAATTCACCCCTCCACTTT.